Listed here are 17 T cell receptor beta chains from one sample, sequenced in a study of blood T cells in healthy people across ages. Primed by a sample-barcoded 5' primer and a J-beta primer mix, a second PCR proceeded for about 6 to 11 cycles. In TCRdb, the 5' RACE reads were re-called with MiXCR into one record per CDR3 protein. The sample gives 1.5 million to 2 million distinct CDR3 sequences, roughly 28% of which show up once; 7.7% is in the top ten. The sequenced material came from blood. These receptors were collected from a woman in her twenties or thirties in good health.

V usage is TRBV5-4 and J usage is TRBJ2-5; D not resolved. The J call is uncertain, as TRBJ2-7 better fits the DNA end. Germline values: CDR1 SGHNT, CDR2 YYREEE (reference sequence). The CDR3 consists of 15 residues. CDR3: CASSNPGKASYEQYF. Here the CDR3 DNA reads TGTGCCAGCAGCAACCCTGGGAAGGCGAGCTACGAGCAGTACTTC.

The chain uses TRBV28 and TRBJ2-3, with 9 bases identical to TRBD2. V shed 7 bases and J 3 bases; nucleotides not matched to a gene: 8. The CDR3 consists of 15 residues. Germline V CDR1 and CDR2: MDHEN, SYDVKM. The CDR3 loop is CASTIRGRETDTQYF. For the CDR3, the DNA is TGTGCCAGCACTATACGCGGGAGGGAGACAGATACGCAGTATTTT.

This clonotype was detected many times. The genes are TRBV5-1 and TRBJ2-1, with D tentatively TRBD1 (6 bases). In germline, CDR1 is SGHRS, CDR2 YFSETQ. The CDR3 runs to 12 residues. V gave up 6 bases and J gave up 7 bases, with 11 bases separating them. CDR3: CASKGDRNEQFF. The DNA for the CDR3 is TGCGCCAGCAAGGGAGACAGGAATGAGCAGTTCTTC.

Comment on this clonotype: The junction departs from germline at one end; a sequencing error may be responsible. The chain recombines TRBV20-1 with TRBJ1-1; D is ambiguous. Germline lookup yields CDR1 DFQATT and CDR2 SNEGSKA (reference sequence). The CDR3 loop spans 12 amino acids. CDR3 amino acids: CRFVRANTETFF. CDR3 sequence (DNA): TGCAGGTTCGTCAGAGCGAACACTGAAACTTTCTTT.

The rearrangement uses TRBV4-1 and TRBJ2-1; perhaps TRBD1 as D (6 bases). Germline V lookup: CDR1 MGHRA, CDR2 YSYEKL. The germline V and J ends were trimmed by 1 base and 0 bases, with 10 bases remaining between them. This CDR3 comprises 16 residues. Written as DNA, the CDR3 is TGCGCCAGCAGCCAAGGGTGGGGGCTCTCCTACAATGAGCAGTTCTTC. It codes for CASSQGWGLSYNEQFF.

V gene TRBV19 combines with J gene TRBJ2-7, with D hard to call. The CDR3 consists of 11 residues. From germline, CDR1 is LNHDA and CDR2 SQIVND (reference sequence). V was cut by 7 bases and J by 4 bases, with 8 bases left in between. The CDR3 coding sequence is TGTGCCAGTAACACCTCGTACGAGCAGTACTTC. It codes for CASNTSYEQYF.

About this clonotype: At one boundary the junction diverges from the germline segment, which might be a read error. V and J are TRBV4-2 and TRBJ2-3; D is unresolved. The CDR3 is 14 residues long. CDR1 is LGHNA and CDR2 is YNFKEQ in the germline V gene. The CDR3 loop is CAGSSRPATDTQYF. CDR3 bases: TGTGCCGGCAGCTCACGTCCGGCCACAGATACGCAGTATTTT.

This clonotype came up once. The chain joins TRBV28 to TRBJ2-7; 8 nucleotides agree with TRBD2. The CDR3 extends over 14 amino acids. V was pared by 8 bases and J by 6 bases, with 12 bases of the junction left unmatched. The germline gives CDR1 MDHEN, CDR2 SYDVKM. The DNA of the CDR3 is TGTGCCAGCGGTCCCACGGGACTAGGTCGCGAGCAGTACTTC. Amino acid sequence: CASGPTGLGREQYF.

This clonotype came up a few times. The chain couples TRBV12-3 or TRBV12-4 to TRBJ2-4; no clear D. The CDR3 totals 14 residues. V lost 3 bases and J lost 1, with 7 bases in between. The DNA of the CDR3 is TGTGCCAGCAGTTTGGCTAGGGCCAAAAACATTCAGTACTTC. Translation gives CASSLARAKNIQYF.

On this clonotype itself: One junction end does not reproduce the germline sequence, and a read error may be involved. The chain carries TRBV10-2 and TRBJ2-7; 9 nucleotides match TRBD2. CDR1 and CDR2 (germline): WSHSY, SAAADI. This CDR3 is 13 amino acids long. CDR3 in DNA: TGCACCAGCCTTAGCGGGAGAAGGTCCGAGCAGTACTTC. The encoded protein is CTSLSGRRSEQYF.

The chain carries TRBV15 and TRBJ1-1, with unresolved D. The CDR3 totals 14 residues. The V gene's germline CDR1 is LNHNV and CDR2 YYDKDF (reference sequence). Trimming removed 0 bases at V and 5 bases at J, with 10 bases between. The CDR3, as DNA: TGTGCCACCAGCAGAGAATTGAAGGATACTGAAGCTTTCTTT. This sequence encodes CATSRELKDTEAFF. Complete variable domain (other parts from reference TRBV15 and TRBJ1-1): DAMVIQNPRYQVTQFGKPVTLSCSQTLNHNVMYWYQQKSSQAPKLLFHYYDKDFNNEADTPDNFQSRRPNTSFCFLDIRSPGLGDTAMYLCATSRELKDTEAFFGQGTRLTVV.

This clonotype has just a few counts. This sequence joins TRBV5-4 and TRBJ1-4; D not resolved. The V end was cut by 2 bases, the J end by 7 bases, with 15 bases between. Per the germline V gene, CDR1 is SGHNT and CDR2 is YYREEE (reference sequence). The CDR3 is 15 residues long. The chain's CDR3 is CASSLSTARGEKLFF. The CDR3 bases are TGTGCCAGCAGCTTATCCACGGCCCGGGGTGAAAAACTGTTTTTT.

V gene TRBV21-1 combines with J gene TRBJ2-7; TRBD1 is taken as the D call from the table, unchecked against the DNA. TRBV21-1 constitutes a pseudogene. The CDR3 sequence is 16 residues long. The CDR3 coding sequence is TGTGCCAGCAGCAAAGTCCTAACCGACAGGCTCTACGAGCAGTACTTC. It is translated as CASSKVLTDRLYEQYF.

V is TRBV6-5 and J is TRBJ2-7, with TRBD2 identical over 11 bases. V trimming: 6 bases; J trimming: 6 bases; junction bases outside the gene matches: 7. The CDR3 runs 14 residues. Per the germline V gene, CDR1 is MNHEY and CDR2 is SVGAGI. CDR3 DNA sequence: TGTGCCAGCAGAAGGACTAGCGGGCCGGGCGAGCAGTACTTC. This encodes CASRRTSGPGEQYF.

This clonotype was detected ten times or more. The rearrangement links TRBV6-1 to TRBJ2-5; D perhaps matches TRBD1 (6 bases). The CDR3 spans 13 residues. V was clipped by 6 bases and J by 5 bases, with 13 bases between them. The V gene's germline CDR1 is MNHNS and CDR2 SASEGT. In DNA form, the CDR3 reads TGTGCCAGCAGCGAGAGGGGGTGGGAGACCCAGTACTTC. This sequence encodes CASSERGWETQYF.

This clonotype appeared many times. This chain joins TRBV20-1 and TRBJ2-7, with a tentative D call TRBD1 (6 bases). From germline, CDR1 is DFQATT and CDR2 SNEGSKA (reference sequence). With 6 bases removed from V and 6 bases from J, the gap between germline ends came to 12 bases. This CDR3 contains 11 residues. In DNA form, the CDR3 reads TGCAGTGCCACACAGGGTGGCGAGCAGTACTTC. Protein sequence: CSATQGGEQYF.

The chain uses TRBV20-1 and TRBJ1-5; maybe TRBD1 (5 bases). Trimming took 3 bases from V and 4 from J, leaving 13 bases between them. Germline CDR1 reads DFQATT; CDR2 reads SNEGSKA (reference sequence). The CDR3 length is 14 residues. The CDR3 loop is CSARGRIWNQPQHF. For the CDR3, the DNA is TGCAGTGCTAGGGGGCGCATATGGAATCAGCCCCAGCATTTT.